The source of this T cell receptor beta chain is a study of monozygotic twins with inflammatory bowel disease. Overall study results and limits: Limited statistical power may explain no repertoire similarity difference between concordant and discordant twins.

In germline, CDR1 is MNHEY, CDR2 SMNVEV (reference sequence). The length of the CDR3 is 15 residues. TCRdb reprocessed the 5' RACE reads and stores each CDR3 protein as one record, lacking DNA. Its clone listing holds about 170,000 distinct CDR3 sequences. A remark on this clonotype: The target antigen is unknown.

The TCR sequence derives from a human donor with ulcerative colitis or Crohn's disease, or a healthy co-twin of an affected twin (not recorded which). Sample: blood. The chain is built from TRBV27 and TRBJ1-4. This CDR3 reads CASSPTRITNEKLFF.